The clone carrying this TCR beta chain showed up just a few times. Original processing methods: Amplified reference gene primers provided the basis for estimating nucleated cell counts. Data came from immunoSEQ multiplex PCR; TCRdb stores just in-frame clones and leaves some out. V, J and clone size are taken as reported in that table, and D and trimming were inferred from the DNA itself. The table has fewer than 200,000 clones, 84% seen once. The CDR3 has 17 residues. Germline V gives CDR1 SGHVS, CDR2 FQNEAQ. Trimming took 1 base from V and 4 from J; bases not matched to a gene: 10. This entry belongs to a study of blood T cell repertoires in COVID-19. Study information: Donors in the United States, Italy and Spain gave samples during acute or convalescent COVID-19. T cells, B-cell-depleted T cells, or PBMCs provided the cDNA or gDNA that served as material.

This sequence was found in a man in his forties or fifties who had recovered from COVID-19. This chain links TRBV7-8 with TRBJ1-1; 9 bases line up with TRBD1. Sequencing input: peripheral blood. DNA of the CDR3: TGTGCCAGCAGCTTAGTAGCGGGACAGGGTTTGGGCACTGAAGCTTTCTTT. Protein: CASSLVAGQGLGTEAFF.